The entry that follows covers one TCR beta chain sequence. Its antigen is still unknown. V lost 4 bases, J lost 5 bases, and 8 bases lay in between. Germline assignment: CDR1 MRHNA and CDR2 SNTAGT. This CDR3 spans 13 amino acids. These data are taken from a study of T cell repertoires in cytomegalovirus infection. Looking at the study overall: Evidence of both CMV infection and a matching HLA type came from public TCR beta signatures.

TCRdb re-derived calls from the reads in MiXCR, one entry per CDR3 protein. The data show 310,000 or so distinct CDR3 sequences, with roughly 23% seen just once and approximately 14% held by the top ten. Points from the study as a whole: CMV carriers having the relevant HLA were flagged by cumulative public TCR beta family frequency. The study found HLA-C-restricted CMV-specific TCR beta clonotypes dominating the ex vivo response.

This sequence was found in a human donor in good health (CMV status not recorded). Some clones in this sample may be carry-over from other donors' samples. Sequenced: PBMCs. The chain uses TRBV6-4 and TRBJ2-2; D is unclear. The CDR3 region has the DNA TGTGCCAGCAGTGGCGCAGCAACCGGGGAGCTGTTTTTT. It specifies CASSGAATGELFF.